Many counts were recorded for the clone carrying this TCR beta chain. Its antigen is unidentified. The V segment lost 2 bases and the J segment 1 base; nucleotides outside the gene matches: 9. The CDR3 extends over 17 amino acids. Per germline, CDR1 MNHEY and CDR2 SVGEGT. Patients affected by ophthalmopathy presented a Clinical Activity Score of at least 3, a NOSPECS grade of at least 4, and disease duration below 3 months. The study excluded patients with uncontrolled infection, other autoimmune disease, pregnancy or lactation. Fresh peripheral blood, around 9.3 ml, was the source of the PBMCs. This specimen comes from a study of T cells in Graves' hyperthyroidism and ophthalmopathy. Study results and limitations: Ophthalmopathy and stable hyperthyroidism were told apart by a 13 V-J model.

Amplification of TCR beta CDR3 regions was performed using RNA transcripts as template. Primed by the HTBI set, a first-round RT-PCR was run on the TCR CDR3. TCRdb called the multiplex PCR reads again in MiXCR, with one record for every CDR3 protein. Of about 640,000 distinct CDR3 sequences listed, about 14% are singletons. The chain couples TRBV6-2 or TRBV6-3 to TRBJ2-3; 7 bases agree with TRBD2. The sequence derives from a woman aged 45-59 years with Graves' ophthalmopathy. Sequenced: blood. CDR3 residues: CASSYGFKRGGTDTQYF. Here the CDR3 DNA reads TGTGCCAGCAGTTACGGATTCAAGCGGGGAGGCACAGATACGCAGTATTTT.